This passage covers 10 T cell receptor beta chains from one sample sequenced in a study of shared clonotypes between healthy human individuals. Selected positively for CCR7 and CD45RO-negative, naive CD8 cells excluded terminally differentiated effector memory CD45RA+ cells. TCRdb's table, derived via immunoSEQ multiplex PCR, lists solely in-frame clones and lacks some. Of about 590,000 clones detected, 95% to 96% appear once; the ten largest clones hold 0.085% to 0.11%. The sequenced sample consisted of naive CD8+ T cells sorted from blood. These receptors all come from a woman in her twenties or thirties in good health.

The rearrangement joins TRBV6-5 to TRBJ1-4; D might be TRBD1 (6 bases). V was clipped by 2 bases and J by 3 bases, with 13 bases between them. The germline gives CDR1 MNHEY, CDR2 SVGAGI. The CDR3 loop spans 16 amino acids. Written as DNA, the CDR3 is TGTGCCAGCAGTTACACCAACGGGGGGCCTAATGAAAAACTGTTTTTT. Its protein product is CASSYTNGGPNEKLFF.

J is TRBJ2-2 and V is TRBV5-8, with D maybe TRBD1 (5 bases). The CDR3 contains 15 residues. Germline lookup yields CDR1 SGHTS and CDR2 YDEGEE. The V gene lost 0 bases and the J gene lost 0 bases, with 6 bases spanning the gap. Here the CDR3 DNA reads TGTGCCAGCAGCTTGGGACAGTCGAACACCGGGGAGCTGTTTTTT. It translates to CASSLGQSNTGELFF.

The CDR3 region has the DNA TGTGCCAGCAGTTCCCCCTCAAAGCGGGACCCTCACGAGCAGTACTTC. Translation gives CASSSPSKRDPHEQYF. The rearrangement links TRBV28 to TRBJ2-7, with 7 bases matching TRBD2. The CDR3 extends over 16 amino acids. V lost 4 bases, J lost 5 bases, and 14 bases stayed unmatched. Germline V gene sequence: CDR1 MDHEN, CDR2 SYDVKM. The whole variable domain, remainder taken from reference TRBV28 and TRBJ2-7, is DVKVTQSSRYLVKRTGEKVFLECVQDMDHENMFWYRQDPGLGLRLIYFSYDVKMKEKGDIPEGYSVSREKKERFSLILESASTNQTSMYLCASSSPSKRDPHEQYFGPGTRLTVT.

The chain combines TRBV28 with TRBJ1-5; D remains unclear. CDR3 length: 15 amino acids. V lost 2 bases and J 0 bases, leaving 8 bases between the germline ends. The germline V gene has CDR1 MDHEN and CDR2 SYDVKM. The CDR3 protein is CASSLDVYSNQPQHF. In nucleotides, the CDR3 is TGTGCCAGCAGTTTAGATGTGTATAGCAATCAGCCCCAGCATTTT.

CDR3 coding DNA: TGTGCCAGCAGCGCCGGGACAGGGTATTTCTACGAGCAGTACTTC. This translates into CASSAGTGYFYEQYF. The J gene is TRBJ2-7, the V gene TRBV7-9, with 9 bases lining up with TRBD1. CDR1 and CDR2 (germline): SEHNR, FQNEAQ (reference sequence). The CDR3 is 15 residues long. Trimming removed 5 bases from V and 3 bases from J; junction bases left unmatched: 8.

The chain has TRBV30 and TRBJ1-1, with a tentative D call TRBD1 (5 bases). Trimming took off 2 bases at V and 1 base at J, with 17 bases between the two ends. Germline CDR1 is GTSNPN and CDR2 is SVGIG (reference sequence). The CDR3 has 16 residues. CDR3 loop: CAWSIGHPQWNTEAFF. Written as DNA, the CDR3 is TGTGCCTGGAGTATAGGACATCCCCAATGGAACACTGAAGCTTTCTTT.

The CDR3 loop is CASLNLAGDTDEQFF. The CDR3 bases are TGTGCCAGCCTCAACCTAGCGGGAGATACCGATGAGCAGTTCTTC. The V call is TRBV11-2, the J call TRBJ2-1, with TRBD2 identical over 10 bases. Unmatched junction bases numbered 12, after V lost 8 bases and J lost 8 bases. The germline CDR1 and CDR2 sequences are SGHAT and FQNNGV. The CDR3 sequence is 15 residues long.

This clone was detected a few times. The rearrangement links TRBV5-1 to TRBJ2-1, with 9 bases lining up with TRBD1. The CDR3 has 12 amino acids. The J segment lost 14 bases and the V segment lost 0 bases, leaving 3 bases of the junction unmatched. Germline V lookup: CDR1 SGHRS, CDR2 YFSETQ. CDR3 DNA sequence: TGCGCCAGCAGCTTGGGCCGGGACAGGGAGTTCTTC. As protein: CASSLGRDREFF.

As for this clone: Other DNA variants within this sample encode the same CDR3. J is TRBJ1-3 and V is TRBV13, with TRBD1 identical over 7 bases. The CDR3 consists of 14 residues. Per the germline V gene, CDR1 is PRHDT and CDR2 is FYEKMQ (reference sequence). The trim removed 4 bases at V and 3 bases at J, leaving 3 bases unmatched. The chain's CDR3 is CASSSGGFGNTIYF. Here the CDR3 DNA reads TGTGCCAGCAGCTCAGGGGGATTTGGAAACACCATATATTTT. Full variable domain (rest looked up from reference TRBV13 and TRBJ1-3): AAGVIQSPRHLIKEKRETATLKCYPIPRHDTVYWYQQGPGQDPQFLISFYEKMQSDKGSIPDRFSAQQFSDYHSELNMSSLELGDSALYFCASSSGGFGNTIYFGEGSWLTVV.

The chain uses TRBV28 and TRBJ2-5; D perhaps matches TRBD2 (6 bases). This CDR3 region has 15 residues. The V gene lost 3 bases and the J gene lost 1 base, with 12 bases spanning the gap. The germline V gene has CDR1 MDHEN and CDR2 SYDVKM. The CDR3 DNA is TGTGCCAGCAGTTTCAGGCTAGCGCCCCAAGAGACCCAGTACTTC. Translated, it gives CASSFRLAPQETQYF. Complete variable domain (other parts from reference TRBV28 and TRBJ2-5): DVKVTQSSRYLVKRTGEKVFLECVQDMDHENMFWYRQDPGLGLRLIYFSYDVKMKEKGDIPEGYSVSREKKERFSLILESASTNQTSMYLCASSFRLAPQETQYFGPGTRLLVL.